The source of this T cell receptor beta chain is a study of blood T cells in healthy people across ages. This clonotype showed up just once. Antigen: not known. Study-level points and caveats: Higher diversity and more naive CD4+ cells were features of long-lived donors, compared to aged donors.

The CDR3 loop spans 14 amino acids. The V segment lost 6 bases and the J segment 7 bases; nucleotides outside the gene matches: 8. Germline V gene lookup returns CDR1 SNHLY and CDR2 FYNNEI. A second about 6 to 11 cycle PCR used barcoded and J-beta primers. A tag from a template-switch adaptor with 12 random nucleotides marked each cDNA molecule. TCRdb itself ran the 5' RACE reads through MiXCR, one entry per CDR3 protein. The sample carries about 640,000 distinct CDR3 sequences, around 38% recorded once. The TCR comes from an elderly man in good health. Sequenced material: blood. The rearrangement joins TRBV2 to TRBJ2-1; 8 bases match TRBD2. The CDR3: CASRWTSRRNEQFF. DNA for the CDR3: TGTGCCAGCAGATGGACTAGCAGGAGGAATGAGCAGTTCTTC.